This T cell receptor (beta chain) originates from a study of CD8 T cells in ankylosing spondylitis. V shed 2 bases and J 6 bases; nucleotides not matched to a gene: 8. Germline V gives CDR1 SGHTA, CDR2 FQGNSA. The CDR3 is made up of 15 amino acids. A note on this clonotype: Its antigen is not identified.

Regarding the study as a whole: A CD8+ phenotype characterized the disease-linked clones, which were relatively rare in peripheral blood. Ankylosing spondylitis blood appeared to carry a characteristic TCR beta motif of roughly 8 highly homologous variants.

A quantitative 5'-RACE method, one with molecular barcodes, was used to make TCR beta libraries. Each CDR3 protein gets one entry after TCRdb re-called the 5' RACE reads with MiXCR. The table records some 180,000 distinct CDR3 sequences, around a sixth of them present only once. Material: blood, either unsorted or a sorted T cell fraction (not recorded which). This clonotype was obtained from a male donor under 30 with ankylosing spondylitis or in good health (not recorded which). The chain couples TRBV7-2 to TRBJ2-7, with TRBD2 matching 9 bases. For the CDR3, the DNA is TGTGCCAGCAGCTTACTGCGGGAGGGTGGTTCCGAGCAGTACTTC. As protein: CASSLLREGGSEQYF.